The T cell receptor (beta chain) described here comes from a study of T cell responses to AZD1222 COVID-19 vaccine. Study observations and caveats: Reportedly, nearly half of unique spike TCRs recognized epitopes outside B.1.351/B.1.1.7 mutations. The study identified only a handful of AZD1222 recipients as seropositive at baseline. White British ancestry dominated among donors, who included more females, and clonal diversity was possibly underestimated.

CDR1 and CDR2 (germline): SGHTS, YDEGEE. Trimming left V 4 bases short and J 5 bases short, with 15 bases between. The CDR3 spans 14 residues. Concerning this clone: What it recognizes is unknown.

Sequencing used immunoSEQ multiplex PCR; TCRdb keeps in-frame clones, though not all of them. The sample contains roughly 180,000 clones, 75% to 90% of which appear only once. J is TRBJ2-5 and V is TRBV5-8; D is perhaps TRBD2 (7 bases). The sequence was obtained from an adult in good health. The source was peripheral blood, collected on day 0 of MenACWY control vaccination. The CDR3 DNA reads TGTGCCAGCAGCGGGTTTGGCGGGGGCGAGACCCAGTACTTC. The encoded protein is CASSGFGGGETQYF.